This T cell receptor (beta chain) originates from a study of cytomegalovirus exposure and HLA in healthy donors. Study-wide context: A data release that came early held approximately 92 million unique TCRs from HLA-typed donors. Study-wide results and caveats: Reports indicate that TCR beta sequences accurately predicted the HLA-A and HLA-B alleles of most subjects. Across donors, presence/absence analyses took sequencing depth to be roughly uniform.

Both 60 Vbeta primers and 13 Jbeta primers went into the PCR. Sequencing used immunoSEQ multiplex PCR; TCRdb keeps in-frame clones, though not all of them. The repertoire consists of 100,000 to 130,000 clones, with over 60% occurring once and the leading ten covering 4% to 5%. Looked up from germline, CDR1 is SGHTA and CDR2 is FQGNSA. J lost 4 bases, V lost 1 base, and 6 bases had no gene match. This CDR3 region has 16 residues. Remarks on this clone: What it recognizes is unknown.

It was healthy bone marrow donors who served as donors. This rearrangement joins TRBV7-2 to TRBJ1-5, with TRBD1 matching over 8 bases. This clonotype was sampled from a male donor in good health and CMV-seronegative. Input material: PBMCs. CDR3 sequence: CASSLVGTGLNQPQHF. DNA for the CDR3: TGTGCCAGCAGCTTAGTCGGGACAGGTCTTAATCAGCCCCAGCATTTT. Variable domain in full (rest from reference TRBV7-2 and TRBJ1-5): GAGVSQSPSNKVTEKGKDVELRCDPISGHTALYWYRQSLGQGLEFLIYFQGNSAPDKSGLPSDRFSAERTGGSVSTLTIQRTQQEDSAVYLCASSLVGTGLNQPQHFGDGTRLSIL.